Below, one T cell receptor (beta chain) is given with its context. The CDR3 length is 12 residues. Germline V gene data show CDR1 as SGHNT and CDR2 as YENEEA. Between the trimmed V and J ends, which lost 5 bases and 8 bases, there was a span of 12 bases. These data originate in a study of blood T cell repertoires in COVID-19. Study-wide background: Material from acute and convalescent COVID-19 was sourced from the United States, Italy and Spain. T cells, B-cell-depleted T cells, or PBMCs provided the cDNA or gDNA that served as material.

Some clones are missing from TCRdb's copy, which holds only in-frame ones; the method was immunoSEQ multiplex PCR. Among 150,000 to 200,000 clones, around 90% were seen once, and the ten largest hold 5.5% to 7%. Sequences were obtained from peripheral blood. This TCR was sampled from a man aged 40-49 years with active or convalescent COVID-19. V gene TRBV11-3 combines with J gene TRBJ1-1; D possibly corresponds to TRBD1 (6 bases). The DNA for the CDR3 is TGTGCCAGCAGCATGACCGGGACAGAAGCTTTCTTT. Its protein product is CASSMTGTEAFF.